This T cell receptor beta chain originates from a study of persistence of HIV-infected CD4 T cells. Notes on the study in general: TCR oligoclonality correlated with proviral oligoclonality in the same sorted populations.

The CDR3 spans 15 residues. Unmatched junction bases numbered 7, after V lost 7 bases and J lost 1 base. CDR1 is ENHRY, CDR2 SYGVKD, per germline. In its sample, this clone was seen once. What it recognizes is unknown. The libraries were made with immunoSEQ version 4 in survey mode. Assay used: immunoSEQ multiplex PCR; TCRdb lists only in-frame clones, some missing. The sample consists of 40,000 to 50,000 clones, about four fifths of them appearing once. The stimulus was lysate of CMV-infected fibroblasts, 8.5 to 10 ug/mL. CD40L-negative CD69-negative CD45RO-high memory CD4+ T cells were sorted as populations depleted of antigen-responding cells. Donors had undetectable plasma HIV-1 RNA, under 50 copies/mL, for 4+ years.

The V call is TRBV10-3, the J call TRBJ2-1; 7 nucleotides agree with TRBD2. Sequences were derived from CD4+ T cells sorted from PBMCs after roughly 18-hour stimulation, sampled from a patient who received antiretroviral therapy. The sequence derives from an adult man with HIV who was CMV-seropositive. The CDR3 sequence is CAIKGTGGSYNEQFF. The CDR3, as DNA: TGTGCCATCAAGGGAACGGGGGGATCCTACAATGAGCAGTTCTTC.